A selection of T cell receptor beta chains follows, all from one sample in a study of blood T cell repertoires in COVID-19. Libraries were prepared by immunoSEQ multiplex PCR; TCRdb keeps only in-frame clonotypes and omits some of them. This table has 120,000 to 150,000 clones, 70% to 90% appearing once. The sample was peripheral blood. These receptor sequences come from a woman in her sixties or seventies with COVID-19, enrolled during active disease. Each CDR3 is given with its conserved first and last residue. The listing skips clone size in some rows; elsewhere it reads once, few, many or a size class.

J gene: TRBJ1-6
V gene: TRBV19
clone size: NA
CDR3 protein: CASILAQRDSPLHF

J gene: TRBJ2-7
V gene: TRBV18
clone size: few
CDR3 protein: CASSPDGGRDYEQYF

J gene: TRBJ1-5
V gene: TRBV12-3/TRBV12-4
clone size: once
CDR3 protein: CASSLNLRQPQHF

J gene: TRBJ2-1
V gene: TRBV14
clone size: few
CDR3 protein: CASSRSQDNEQFF

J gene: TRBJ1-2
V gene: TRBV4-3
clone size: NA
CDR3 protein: CASSQDGRVGYTF

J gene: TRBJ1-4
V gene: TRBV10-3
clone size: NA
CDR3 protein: CAIGSPGANEKLFF

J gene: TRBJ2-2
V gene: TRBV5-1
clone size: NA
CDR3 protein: CASSGTGYNGELFF

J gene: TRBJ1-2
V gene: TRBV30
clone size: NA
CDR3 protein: CAWSPLRPAGGYTF

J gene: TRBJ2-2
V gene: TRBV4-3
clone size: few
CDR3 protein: CASSQVLKRGNTGELFF

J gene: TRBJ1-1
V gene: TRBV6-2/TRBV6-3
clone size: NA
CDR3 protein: CASSYQTDLNTEAFF

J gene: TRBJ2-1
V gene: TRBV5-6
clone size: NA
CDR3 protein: CASSPGGYLKVF

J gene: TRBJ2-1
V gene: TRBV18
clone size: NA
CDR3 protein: CATHGTGGADEQFF

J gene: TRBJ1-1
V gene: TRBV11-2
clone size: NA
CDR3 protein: CASRGQGYNSSYGAFF

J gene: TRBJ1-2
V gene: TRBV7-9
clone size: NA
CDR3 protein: CASSSRDRGTSYGYTF

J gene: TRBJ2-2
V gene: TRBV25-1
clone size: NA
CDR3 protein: CASSEAGGELFF

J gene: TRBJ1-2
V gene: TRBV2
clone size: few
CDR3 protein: CASSPTGPYGYTF

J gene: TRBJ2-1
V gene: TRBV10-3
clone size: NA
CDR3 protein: CAISDRGNSYNEQFF

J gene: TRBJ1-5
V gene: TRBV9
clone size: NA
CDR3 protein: CASSKEDVSNQPQHF

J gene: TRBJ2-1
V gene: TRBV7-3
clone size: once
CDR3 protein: CASSPGLSNNEQFF

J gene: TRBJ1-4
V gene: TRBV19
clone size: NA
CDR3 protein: CASREAQGQDEKLFF

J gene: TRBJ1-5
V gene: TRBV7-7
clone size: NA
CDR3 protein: CASSRTGTDFNSNQPQHF

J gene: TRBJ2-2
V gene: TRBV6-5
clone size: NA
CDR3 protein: CASLRSGVGELFF

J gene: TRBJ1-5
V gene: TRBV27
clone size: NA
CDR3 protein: CASRPGQTNQPQHF

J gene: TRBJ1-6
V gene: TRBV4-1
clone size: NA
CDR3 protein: CASRGLINSPLHF

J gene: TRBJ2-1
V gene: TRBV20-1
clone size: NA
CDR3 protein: CSASVRGTVYNEQFF

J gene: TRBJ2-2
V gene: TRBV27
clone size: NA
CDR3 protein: CASSIAGGAAGELFF

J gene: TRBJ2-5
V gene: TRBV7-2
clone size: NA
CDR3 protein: CASSFQAGALQETQYF

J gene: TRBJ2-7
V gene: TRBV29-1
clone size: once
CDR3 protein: CSVSRGGSSEQYF

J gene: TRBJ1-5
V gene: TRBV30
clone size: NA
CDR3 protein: CAWSEGQGHQPQHF

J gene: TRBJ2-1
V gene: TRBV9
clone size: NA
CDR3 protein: CASSVDGGFNNEQFF

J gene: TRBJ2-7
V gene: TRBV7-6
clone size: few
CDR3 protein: CASSYRDSYEQYF

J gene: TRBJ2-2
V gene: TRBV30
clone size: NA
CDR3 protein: CAWRTTGAELFF

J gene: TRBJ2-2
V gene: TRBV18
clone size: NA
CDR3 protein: CASSLRQGSANTGELFF

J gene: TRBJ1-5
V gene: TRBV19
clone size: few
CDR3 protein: CASSSFGQQYSNQPQHF

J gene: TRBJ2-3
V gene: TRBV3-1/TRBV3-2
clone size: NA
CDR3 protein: CASSQDNLESTDTQYF

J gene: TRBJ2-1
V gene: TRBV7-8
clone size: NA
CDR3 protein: CASSLALTSGGRGNEQFF

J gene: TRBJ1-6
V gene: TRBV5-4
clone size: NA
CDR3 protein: CASSLGGGMGNSPLHF

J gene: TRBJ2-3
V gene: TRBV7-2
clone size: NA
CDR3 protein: CASRPTSGGSDTQYF

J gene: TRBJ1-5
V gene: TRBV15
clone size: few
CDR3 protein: CATSGQGTGNEGNQPQHF

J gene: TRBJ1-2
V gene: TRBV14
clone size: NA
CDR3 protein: CASSHTGGGYTF

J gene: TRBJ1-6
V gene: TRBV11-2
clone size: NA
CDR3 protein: CASSLQGQGNSPLHF

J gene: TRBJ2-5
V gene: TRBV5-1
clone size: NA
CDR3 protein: CASSLEQRIQETQYF

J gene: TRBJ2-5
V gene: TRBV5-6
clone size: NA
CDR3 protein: CASSLASWETQYF

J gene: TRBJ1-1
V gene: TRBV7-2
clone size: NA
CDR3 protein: CASSLERGRGKTEAFF

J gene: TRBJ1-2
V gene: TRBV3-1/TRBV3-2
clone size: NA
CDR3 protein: CASRPRGGRYGYTF

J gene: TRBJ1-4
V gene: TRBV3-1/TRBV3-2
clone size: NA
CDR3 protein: CASSQFQRQNEKLFF

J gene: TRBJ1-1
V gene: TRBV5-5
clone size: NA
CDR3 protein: CASSRDSDQSLTDTEAFF

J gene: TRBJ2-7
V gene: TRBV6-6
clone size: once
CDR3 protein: CASSPGEGRDYEQYF

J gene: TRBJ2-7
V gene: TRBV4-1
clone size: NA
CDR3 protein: CASSQGRGNEQYF

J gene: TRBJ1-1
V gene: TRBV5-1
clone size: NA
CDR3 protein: CASSLEGVNTEAFF

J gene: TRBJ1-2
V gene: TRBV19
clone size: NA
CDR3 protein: CASHRAANYGYTF

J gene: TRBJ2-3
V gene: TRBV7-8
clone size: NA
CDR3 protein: CASSLRLAGIGGTDTQYF